Presented here are 24 T cell receptor beta chains from one specimen sequenced in a study of metastatic and nonmetastatic thyroid tumors (TCRdb year 2020). Library preparation was by PCR. Sequencing was carried out with an Illumina HiSeq 4000. TCRdb applied fastp at Q25 and MiXCR to the public reads, then kept only in-frame beta chains. In all, the sample holds some 40,000 clones, and 18% of those were seen once. Of the sample, around 15% is held by the ten largest clones. Before undergoing thyroid surgery, none of the patients had been given any kind of treatment. The sequenced sample was tumor tissue. The receptors were gathered from a female donor with papillary thyroid cancer or a benign thyroid nodule (not recorded which). Some clones in this sample may be carry-over from other donors' samples.

V usage is TRBV7-8 and J usage is TRBJ2-7, with D tentatively TRBD1 (5 bases). Trimming shortened V by 1 base and J by 3 bases, and 10 bases separated the two germline ends. Germline CDR1 and CDR2: SGHVS and FQNEAQ. The CDR3 spans 14 residues. The chain's CDR3 is CASSLGQGIYEQYF. The CDR3 DNA sequence: TGTGCCAGCAGCTTAGGGCAGGGTATCTACGAGCAGTACTTC. Filled out from reference TRBV7-8 and TRBJ2-7, the complete variable domain reads GAGVSQSPRYKVAKRGQDVALRCDPISGHVSLFWYQQALGQGPEFLTYFQNEAQLDKSGLPSDRFFAERPEGSVSTLKIQRTQQEDSAVYLCASSLGQGIYEQYFGPGTRLTVT.

The rearrangement uses TRBV7-9 and TRBJ2-3; TRBD2 matches at 12 bases. V was clipped by 5 bases and J by 11 bases; unmatched bases: 8. This CDR3 is 14 amino acids long. The V gene's germline CDR1 is SEHNR and CDR2 FQNEAQ (reference sequence). CDR3 DNA sequence: TGTGCCAGCAGCCTCGGACTAGCGGGAACACGGCAGTATTTT. Amino acids: CASSLGLAGTRQYF. The full variable domain, its missing parts supplied by reference TRBV7-9 and TRBJ2-3, is DTGVSQNPRHKITKRGQNVTFRCDPISEHNRLYWYRQTLGQGPEFLTYFQNEAQLEKSRLLSDRFSAERPKGSFSTLEIQRTEQGDSAMYLCASSLGLAGTRQYFGPGTRLTVL.

This clone was detected only a few times. The V call is TRBV6-1, the J call TRBJ2-3, with D perhaps TRBD1 (6 bases). The CDR3 extends over 16 amino acids. Trimming cost V 6 bases and J 2 bases, with 18 bases left between them. Germline CDR1 and CDR2: MNHNS and SASEGT. CDR3 in amino acids: CASRWGLVDSTDTQYF. DNA for the CDR3: TGTGCCAGCAGATGGGGGCTAGTGGATTCCACAGATACGCAGTATTTT.

The CDR3 DNA reads TGCAGTGCTAGTAAGTTCGGCAGCTCCTACGAGCAGTACTTC. Translated: CSASKFGSSYEQYF. This rearrangement joins TRBV20-1 to TRBJ2-7; D remains unclear. This CDR3 region has 14 residues. The V and J ends lost 3 bases and 0 bases respectively, with 12 bases between them. Germline CDR1 is DFQATT and CDR2 is SNEGSKA (reference sequence).

This clone was recorded a few times. V gene TRBV19 combines with J gene TRBJ2-5; the D is unclear. Germline CDR1 LNHDA, CDR2 SQIVND (reference sequence). Trimming removed 5 bases from V and 7 bases from J, with 17 bases in between. The CDR3 contains 14 residues. The CDR3 nucleotides are TGTGCCAGTAGTCCAGTACTTCAATATCGGACCCAGTACTTC. It encodes CASSPVLQYRTQYF.

The J gene is TRBJ1-3, the V gene TRBV30; D remains unclear. The CDR3 extends over 11 amino acids. CDR1 GTSNPN and CDR2 SVGIG come from the germline V gene (reference sequence). The V and J ends lost 2 bases and 3 bases respectively, with 2 bases between them. The chain's CDR3 is CAWSIGNTIYF. CDR3 nucleotides: TGTGCCTGGAGTATTGGAAACACCATATATTTT.

This clone was seen many times. The chain joins TRBV7-9 to TRBJ2-1; D is possibly TRBD1 or TRBD2 (7 bases each). CDR1 and CDR2 (germline): SEHNR, FQNEAQ (reference sequence). Trimming pared 5 bases from V and 14 bases from J, leaving 19 bases between. This CDR3 is built from 13 residues. The CDR3 coding sequence is TGTGCCAGCAGCATGGGACAGCGGGACGCGAAGTTCTTC. Translated: CASSMGQRDAKFF.

Ten or more counts support this clone. The chain recombines TRBV20-1 with TRBJ1-2; 7 nucleotides agree with TRBD1. V shed 6 bases and J 2 bases; nucleotides not matched to a gene: 9. Germline values: CDR1 DFQATT, CDR2 SNEGSKA (reference sequence). CDR3 length: 14 amino acids. The CDR3 is CSARPLQGNYGYTF. The CDR3 DNA sequence: TGCAGTGCGAGACCCCTACAGGGGAACTATGGCTACACCTTC.

This clone was recorded many times. This rearrangement joins TRBV20-1 to TRBJ2-7, with a weak D call TRBD1 (6 bases). The CDR3 totals 12 residues. CDR1 and CDR2 (germline): DFQATT, SNEGSKA (reference sequence). With 6 bases removed from V and 3 bases from J, the gap between germline ends came to 12 bases. CDR3 in amino acids: CSARQANYEQYF. CDR3 bases: TGCAGTGCCCGACAGGCAAACTACGAGCAGTACTTC.

On this clone itself: A read error may be the cause here, since a much bigger clone is one base away. The gene calls are TRBV7-2 and TRBJ2-5, with D possibly being TRBD2 (6 bases). Germline-derived CDR1 and CDR2 are SGHTA and FQGNSA. This CDR3 spans 13 amino acids. The CDR3 here is CASSLGGGESQYF. CDR3 coding DNA: TGTGCCAGCAGCTTAGGGGGCGGGGAGAGCCAGTACTTC.

The chain has TRBV6-1 and TRBJ1-5, with D possibly TRBD1 on 5 matching bases. This CDR3 comprises 15 residues. The V and J ends lost 6 bases and 3 bases respectively, with 15 bases between them. Germline V gene lookup returns CDR1 MNHNS and CDR2 SASEGT. The CDR3 loop reads CASSEEAGFNQPQHF. The CDR3 DNA reads as TGTGCCAGCAGCGAGGAGGCAGGGTTCAATCAGCCCCAGCATTTT.

This clone turned up a few times. A read error is possible here, since a much larger clone lies one base away. The V gene is TRBV10-1, the J gene TRBJ2-1; D gene ambiguous. Trimming cost V 0 bases and J 9 bases, with 12 bases left between them. The CDR3 extends over 14 amino acids. Germline CDR1 WNHNN, CDR2 SYGVQD (reference sequence). The CDR3 loop is CASSESKGRFEQFF. CDR3 bases: TGCGCCAGCAGTGAGTCAAAGGGAAGATTTGAGCAGTTCTTC.

At least ten counts were recorded for this clone. The chain recombines TRBV6-2 or TRBV6-3 with TRBJ1-1; no clear D. Germline V CDR1 and CDR2: MNHEY, SVGEGT. This CDR3 is 12 amino acids long. The ends were cut back, 6 bases at V and 1 base at J, with 6 bases in the middle. CDR3 sequence: CASRKKNTEAFF. The CDR3 DNA sequence: TGTGCCAGCAGGAAAAAGAACACTGAAGCTTTCTTT.

Many counts were recorded for this clone. CDR3 region: CASFGGVTQYF. CDR3 nucleotide sequence: TGTGCCAGCTTTGGCGGCGTCACGCAGTATTTT. This sequence joins TRBV2 and TRBJ2-3; D remains ambiguous. This CDR3 contains 11 residues. Germline-derived CDR1 and CDR2 are SNHLY and FYNNEI. V was pared by 8 bases and J by 9 bases, with 12 bases between.

Many counts were recorded for this clone. V is TRBV28 and J is TRBJ2-2; D gene ambiguous. With 6 bases removed from V and 3 bases from J, the gap between germline ends came to 5 bases. The CDR3 loop spans 12 amino acids. From germline, CDR1 is MDHEN and CDR2 SYDVKM. As DNA, the CDR3 is TGTGCCAGCAGGGGCTACACCGGGGAGCTGTTTTTT. It codes for CASRGYTGELFF. The entire variable domain, with the rest obtained from reference TRBV28 and TRBJ2-2, is as follows: DVKVTQSSRYLVKRTGEKVFLECVQDMDHENMFWYRQDPGLGLRLIYFSYDVKMKEKGDIPEGYSVSREKKERFSLILESASTNQTSMYLCASRGYTGELFFGEGSRLTVL.

This clone was recorded at least ten times. This rearrangement joins TRBV28 to TRBJ2-5; a possible D gene is TRBD1 (6 bases). Germline-derived CDR1 and CDR2 are MDHEN and SYDVKM. The CDR3 is 13 residues long. Trimming removed 4 bases at V and 6 bases at J, with 12 bases between. DNA of the CDR3: TGTGCCAGCAGTTCAAGGGGGTTGAAGACCCAGTACTTC. Its translation is CASSSRGLKTQYF.

This clone was seen ten or more times. V usage is TRBV5-1 and J usage is TRBJ2-5, with 9 positions matching TRBD2. J lost 5 bases, V lost 1 base, and 15 bases had no gene match. CDR3 length: 18 residues. Per the germline V gene, CDR1 is SGHRS and CDR2 is YFSETQ. Here the CDR3 DNA reads TGCGCCAGCAGCTTGTCAGTCGGCGGGAGGGCCCGAGGGGAGACCCAGTACTTC. It translates to CASSLSVGGRARGETQYF.

This clone was counted at least ten times. V usage is TRBV6-1 and J usage is TRBJ2-7; tentative D call: TRBD1 (5 bases). This CDR3 comprises 14 residues. CDR1 MNHNS and CDR2 SASEGT come from the germline V gene. Trimming took 7 bases from V and 2 from J, leaving 15 bases between them. CDR3 nucleotide sequence: TGTGCCAGCATTGTAGGGGTGTGGGCCTACGAGCAGTACTTC. Protein: CASIVGVWAYEQYF.

This clone was observed at least ten times. The CDR3 coding sequence is TGTGCCAGCAGCTTCACAGGTCAAGAGACCCAGTACTTC. Its translation is CASSFTGQETQYF. The V gene is TRBV7-2, the J gene TRBJ2-5, with D maybe TRBD1 (5 bases). This CDR3 region has 13 residues. With 3 bases removed from V and 2 bases from J, the gap between germline ends came to 7 bases. CDR1 and CDR2 from the germline V gene are SGHTA and FQGNSA.

This clone was recorded a few times. A much bigger clone sits one base away, suggesting this may be a read error. The J gene is TRBJ2-5, the V gene TRBV15; TRBD2 is a possible D gene (5 bases). This CDR3 is 16 amino acids long. Germline V CDR1 and CDR2: LNHNV, YYDKDF (reference sequence). The DNA of the CDR3 is TGTGCCACCAGCATCCCCTCGGAGGACCTCCAAGATACCCAGTACTTC. Translation gives CATSIPSEDLQDTQYF.

The rearrangement joins TRBV7-2 to TRBJ2-1; 11 bases agree with TRBD1. Germline CDR1 and CDR2: SGHTA and FQGNSA. The CDR3 length is 15 residues. The junction had 5 bases not matched to a gene; V was cut back by 0 bases and J by 10 bases. CDR3 DNA sequence: TGTGCCAGCAGCTTAGCGAGGGACAGGGGGAAGGAGCAGTTCTTC. Translating it yields CASSLARDRGKEQFF.

This clone was counted at least ten times. The genes are TRBV20-1 and TRBJ2-7; D remains ambiguous. Trimming took off 4 bases at V and 2 bases at J, with 9 bases between the two ends. Germline loops: CDR1 DFQATT, CDR2 SNEGSKA (reference sequence). CDR3 length: 12 residues. The CDR3: CSAIPRPYEQYF. The CDR3 DNA sequence: TGCAGTGCTATACCCAGGCCCTACGAGCAGTACTTC.

There are many counts of this clone. Other DNA sequences within the sample encode an identical CDR3. For the CDR3, the DNA is TGCAGCGGGTCCCGGGGGAGCTCCTACAATGAGCAGTTCTTC. Residues: CSGSRGSSYNEQFF. The chain has TRBV29-1 and TRBJ2-1; weak D call: TRBD2 (6 bases). V gave up 7 bases and J gave up 0 bases, with 13 bases separating them. This CDR3 is 14 amino acids long. Germline CDR1 is SQVTM and CDR2 is ANQGSEA.

Notes on this clone: A read error is possible here, since a much larger clone lies one base away. V and J are TRBV5-1 and TRBJ2-3; D remains unclear. CDR1 and CDR2 from the germline V gene are SGHRS and YFSETQ. The V and J ends lost 5 bases and 2 bases respectively, with 6 bases between them. There are 12 residues in the CDR3. CDR3 region: CASSTYTDTQYF. In DNA, the CDR3 is TGCGCCAGCAGTACATACACAGATACGCAGTATTTT.